These T cell receptor beta chains were read from a single sample in a study of CD8+CD57+ T cells in acquired aplastic anemia. TCRdb recomputed calls from the reads with MiXCR, one row per CDR3 protein. Of some 150,000 distinct CDR3 sequences listed, just over 50% were seen once; the top ten hold roughly 12%. The sequencing input was sorted CD4+, CD8+, or CD8+CD57+ T cells (not recorded which) from PBMCs. These receptors all stem from a human donor with aplastic anemia. The CDR3 runs from the conserved cysteine through the conserved F or W. A D gene is named only where the DNA matches it firmly. Only part of the rows carry a size: once, few, many, or a class if the clone is expanded.

CSARRRGGETQYF TGCAGTGCTAGACGAAGGGGGGGAGAGACCCAGTACTTC TRBV20-1 - - TRBJ2-5
CASSQDSKQFF TGTGCCAGCAGCCAAGACAGCAAGCAGTTCTTC TRBV14 - few TRBJ2-1
CATSDTPSGEWEQFF TGTGCCACCAGTGACACTCCTTCAGGGGAATGGGAGCAGTTCTTC TRBV24-1 - - TRBJ2-1
CASSTNNSPLHF TGTGCCAGCAGCACAAATAATTCACCCCTCCACTTT TRBV7-2 - - TRBJ1-6
CASSASGREKLFF TGTGCCAGCAGTGCGTCAGGTCGTGAAAAACTGTTTTTT TRBV25-1 - - TRBJ1-4
CAISESGPEMNTEAFF TGTGCCATCAGTGAGTCGGGACCAGAGATGAACACTGAAGCTTTCTTT TRBV10-3 - many TRBJ1-1
CASSRQVATNTGELFF TGCGCCAGCAGCCGACAGGTGGCCACCAACACCGGGGAGCTGTTTTTT TRBV4-1 - many TRBJ2-2
CSARDPVQGDETQYF TGCAGTGCTAGAGATCCAGTCCAGGGTGACGAGACCCAGTACTTC TRBV20-1 - - TRBJ2-5
CAISGASGGALFSYNEQFF TGTGCCATCAGTGGAGCTAGCGGGGGGGCTTTATTCTCCTACAATGAGCAGTTCTTC TRBV10-3 TRBD2 - TRBJ2-1
CSARAGEQYF TGCAGTGCTAGGGCGGGTGAGCAGTACTTC TRBV20-1 - - TRBJ2-7
CAISELVSGRSSYNEQFF TGTGCCATCAGTGAGTTGGTTAGCGGGAGGAGCTCCTACAATGAGCAGTTCTTC TRBV10-3 TRBD2 few TRBJ2-1
CASSLERTGRNTEAFF TGTGCCAGCAGCTTAGAGAGGACAGGGCGAAACACTGAAGCTTTCTTT TRBV11-1 TRBD1 - TRBJ1-1
CASRSGPHTYGYTF TGTGCCAGTAGGTCGGGACCGCATACCTATGGCTACACCTTC TRBV19 - - TRBJ1-2
CASSQAPGGGYEQYF TGTGCCAGCAGCCAAGCCCCAGGGGGAGGGTACGAGCAGTACTTC TRBV4-2 - many TRBJ2-7
CASSASHRGEATYEQYF TGCGCCAGCAGTGCTAGCCACAGGGGAGAGGCCACCTACGAGCAGTACTTC TRBV10-2 TRBD1 - TRBJ2-7
CATAGRRQETQYF TGTGCTACAGCGGGGAGGCGTCAAGAGACCCAGTACTTC TRBV7-2 TRBD2 - TRBJ2-5
CAISFGGGIGELFF TGTGCCATCAGTTTCGGGGGGGGCATCGGGGAGCTGTTTTTT TRBV10-3 TRBD2 - TRBJ2-2
CASSMPAASTYGYTF TGTGCCAGTAGTATGCCGGCAGCATCTACATATGGCTACACCTTC TRBV19 - few TRBJ1-2
CSARGAGTSIYNEQFF TGCAGTGCTAGAGGCGCCGGGACTAGCATCTACAATGAGCAGTTCTTC TRBV20-1 TRBD2 once TRBJ2-1
CASSPGTSGGNEQFF TGTGCCAGCAGCCCCGGGACTAGCGGGGGCAATGAGCAGTTCTTC TRBV7-6 TRBD2 many TRBJ2-1
CATSDSGTLGAFF TGTGCCACCAGTGATTCTGGGACCCTAGGAGCTTTCTTT TRBV24-1 - - TRBJ1-1
CAISEAREGYYGYTF TGTGCCATCAGTGAGGCCAGGGAGGGATACTATGGCTACACCTTC TRBV10-3 - - TRBJ1-2
CASSSWDSYEQYF TGTGCCAGTAGTTCCTGGGACAGCTACGAGCAGTACTTC TRBV19 TRBD1 - TRBJ2-7
CASRLWGGSYEQHF TGTGCCAGCAGGCTGTGGGGGGGCTCCTACGAGCAGCACTTC TRBV13 - few TRBJ2-7
CSARARGASPLHF TGCAGTGCTAGAGCCCGAGGGGCTTCACCCCTCCACTTT TRBV20-1 - few TRBJ1-6
CASSLLGSYEQYF TGTGCCAGCAGCTTACTTGGCTCCTACGAGCAGTACTTC TRBV5-6 - many TRBJ2-7
CASSVIPGLASNEQFF TGCGCCAGCAGTGTTATACCGGGACTAGCGTCCAATGAGCAGTTCTTC TRBV10-1 TRBD2 - TRBJ2-1
CATSRDYRGSNTEAFF TGTGCCACCAGCAGAGACTACCGAGGGAGCAACACTGAAGCTTTCTTT TRBV15 - few TRBJ1-1
CSATRGQGAYNEQFF TGCAGTGCTACCCGGGGGCAGGGGGCTTACAATGAGCAGTTCTTC TRBV20-1 TRBD1 many TRBJ2-1
CSARYRGLEEKLFF TGCAGTGCTAGATACAGGGGGCTGGAAGAAAAACTGTTTTTT TRBV20-1 TRBD1 many TRBJ1-4
CASSQSRQGNVHEQFF TGTGCCAGCAGCCAATCAAGACAGGGGAATGTCCATGAGCAGTTCTTC TRBV7-3 TRBD1 - TRBJ2-1
CATSSYLGGADTQYF TGTGCCACCAGCAGCTACTTAGGAGGGGCAGATACGCAGTATTTT TRBV15 - - TRBJ2-3
CASSFSGQGAYEQYF TGCGCCAGCAGCTTTTCGGGACAGGGCGCCTACGAGCAGTACTTC TRBV5-1 TRBD1 - TRBJ2-7
CSVVWDLQETQYF TGCAGCGTCGTTTGGGACTTACAAGAGACCCAGTACTTC TRBV29-1 - many TRBJ2-5
CASSPASGRGQYF TGCGCCAGCAGCCCGGCTAGCGGAAGGGGGCAGTACTTC TRBV5-1 TRBD2 few TRBJ2-7